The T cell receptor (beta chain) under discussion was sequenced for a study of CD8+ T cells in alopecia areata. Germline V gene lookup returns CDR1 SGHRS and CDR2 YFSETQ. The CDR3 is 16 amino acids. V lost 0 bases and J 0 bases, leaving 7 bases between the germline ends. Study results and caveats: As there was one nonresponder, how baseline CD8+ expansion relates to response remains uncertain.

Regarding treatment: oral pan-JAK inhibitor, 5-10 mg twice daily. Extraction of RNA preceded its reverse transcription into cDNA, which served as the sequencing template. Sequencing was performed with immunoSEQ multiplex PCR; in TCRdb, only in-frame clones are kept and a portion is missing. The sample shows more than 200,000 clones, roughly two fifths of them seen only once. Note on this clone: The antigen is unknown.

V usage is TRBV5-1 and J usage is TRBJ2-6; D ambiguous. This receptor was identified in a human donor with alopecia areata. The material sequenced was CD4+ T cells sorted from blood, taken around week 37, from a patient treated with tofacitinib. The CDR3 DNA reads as TGCGCCAGCAGCTTGGGGGCCAGCTCTGGGGCCAACGTCCTGACTTTC. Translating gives CASSLGASSGANVLTF.